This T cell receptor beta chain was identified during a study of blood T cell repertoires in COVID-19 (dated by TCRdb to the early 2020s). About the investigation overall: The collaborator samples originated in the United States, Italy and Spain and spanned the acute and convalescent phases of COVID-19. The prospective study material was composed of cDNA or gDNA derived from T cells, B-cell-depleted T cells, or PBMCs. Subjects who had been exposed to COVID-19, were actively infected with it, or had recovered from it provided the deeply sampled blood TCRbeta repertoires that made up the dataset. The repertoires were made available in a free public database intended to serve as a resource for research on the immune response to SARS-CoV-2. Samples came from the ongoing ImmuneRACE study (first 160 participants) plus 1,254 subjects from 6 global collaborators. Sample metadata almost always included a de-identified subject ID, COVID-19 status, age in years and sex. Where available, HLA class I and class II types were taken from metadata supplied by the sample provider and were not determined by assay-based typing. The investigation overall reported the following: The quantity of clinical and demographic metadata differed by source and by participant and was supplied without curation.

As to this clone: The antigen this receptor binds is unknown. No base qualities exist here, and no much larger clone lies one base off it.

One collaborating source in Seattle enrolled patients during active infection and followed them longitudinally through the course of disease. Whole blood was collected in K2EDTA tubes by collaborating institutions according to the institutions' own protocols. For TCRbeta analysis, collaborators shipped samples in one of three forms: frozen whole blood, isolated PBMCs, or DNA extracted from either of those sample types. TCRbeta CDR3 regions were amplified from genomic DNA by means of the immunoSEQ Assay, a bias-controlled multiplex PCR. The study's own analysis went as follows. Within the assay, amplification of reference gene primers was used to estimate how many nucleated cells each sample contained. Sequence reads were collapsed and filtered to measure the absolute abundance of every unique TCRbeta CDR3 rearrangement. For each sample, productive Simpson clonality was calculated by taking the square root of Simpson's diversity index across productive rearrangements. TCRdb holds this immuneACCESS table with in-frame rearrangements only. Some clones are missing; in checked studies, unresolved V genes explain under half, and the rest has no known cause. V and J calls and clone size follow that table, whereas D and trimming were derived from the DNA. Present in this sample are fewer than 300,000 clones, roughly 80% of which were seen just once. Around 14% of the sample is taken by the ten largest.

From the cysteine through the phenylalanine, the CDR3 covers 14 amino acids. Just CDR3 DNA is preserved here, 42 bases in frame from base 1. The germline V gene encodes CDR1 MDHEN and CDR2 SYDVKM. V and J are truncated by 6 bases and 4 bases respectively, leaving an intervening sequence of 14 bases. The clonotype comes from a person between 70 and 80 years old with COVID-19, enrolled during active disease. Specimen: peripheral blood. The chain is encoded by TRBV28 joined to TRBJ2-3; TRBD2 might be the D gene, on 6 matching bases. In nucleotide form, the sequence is TGTGCCAGCAGCACCAGTGGGGGGTCAGATACGCAGTATTTT. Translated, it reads CASSTSGGSDTQYF.